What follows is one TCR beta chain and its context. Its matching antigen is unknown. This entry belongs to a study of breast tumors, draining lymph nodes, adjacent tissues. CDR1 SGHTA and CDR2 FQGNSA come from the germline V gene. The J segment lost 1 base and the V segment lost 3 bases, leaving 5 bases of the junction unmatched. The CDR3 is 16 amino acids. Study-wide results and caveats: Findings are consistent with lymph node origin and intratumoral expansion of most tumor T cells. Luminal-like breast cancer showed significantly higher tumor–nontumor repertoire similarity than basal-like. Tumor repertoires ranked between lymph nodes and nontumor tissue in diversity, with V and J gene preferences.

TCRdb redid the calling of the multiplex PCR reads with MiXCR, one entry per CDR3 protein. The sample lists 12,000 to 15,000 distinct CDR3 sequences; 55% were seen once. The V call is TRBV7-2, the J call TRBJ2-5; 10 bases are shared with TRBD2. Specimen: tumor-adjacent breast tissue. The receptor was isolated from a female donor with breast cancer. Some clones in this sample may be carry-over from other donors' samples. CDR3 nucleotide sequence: TGTGCCAGCAGCTTGCAGCGGGGGGGGCGCCAAGAGACCCAGTACTTC. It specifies CASSLQRGGRQETQYF.